This note documents a single T cell receptor beta chain sequence. Per germline, CDR1 SGHTA and CDR2 FQGNSA. V shed 5 bases and J shed 4 bases, with 11 bases lying between them. The CDR3 has 13 residues. Generated by immunoSEQ multiplex PCR, the TCRdb table keeps only in-frame clones and is missing some. The data show some 50,000 clones, over 90% seen once. This entry belongs to a study of T cell changes during pregnancy in multiple sclerosis. This clonotype originated in a female donor with multiple sclerosis, enrolled in a pregnancy study. The material was peripheral blood, obtained after pregnancy. The V and J genes are TRBV7-2 and TRBJ1-2, with a possible D match to TRBD1 (5 bases). The CDR3 coding sequence is TGTGCCAGCAGCCATACGGGGGGCTATGGCTACACCTTC. It codes for CASSHTGGYGYTF.